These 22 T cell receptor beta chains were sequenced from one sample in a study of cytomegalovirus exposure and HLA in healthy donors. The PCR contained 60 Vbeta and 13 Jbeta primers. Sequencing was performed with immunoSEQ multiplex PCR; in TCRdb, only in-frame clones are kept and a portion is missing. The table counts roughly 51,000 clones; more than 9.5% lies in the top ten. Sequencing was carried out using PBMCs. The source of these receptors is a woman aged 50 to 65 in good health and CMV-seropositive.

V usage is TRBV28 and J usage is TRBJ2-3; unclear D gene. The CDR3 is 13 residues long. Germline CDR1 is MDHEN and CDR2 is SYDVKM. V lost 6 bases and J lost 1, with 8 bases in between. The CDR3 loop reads CASRPSGTDTQYF. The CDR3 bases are TGTGCCAGCAGACCCAGCGGCACAGATACGCAGTATTTT.

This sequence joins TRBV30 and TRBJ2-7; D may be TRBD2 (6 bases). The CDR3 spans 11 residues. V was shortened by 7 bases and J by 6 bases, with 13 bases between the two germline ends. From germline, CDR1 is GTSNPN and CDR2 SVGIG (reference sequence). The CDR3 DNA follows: TGTGCCTCGGGGGATTGGCTCGAGCAGTACTTC. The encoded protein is CASGDWLEQYF.

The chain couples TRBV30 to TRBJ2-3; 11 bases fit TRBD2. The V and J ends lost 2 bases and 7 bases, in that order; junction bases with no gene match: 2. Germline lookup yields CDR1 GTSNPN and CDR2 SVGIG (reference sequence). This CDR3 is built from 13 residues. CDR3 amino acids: CAWSTSGGHTQYF. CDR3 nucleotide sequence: TGTGCCTGGAGTACTAGCGGGGGACATACGCAGTATTTT.

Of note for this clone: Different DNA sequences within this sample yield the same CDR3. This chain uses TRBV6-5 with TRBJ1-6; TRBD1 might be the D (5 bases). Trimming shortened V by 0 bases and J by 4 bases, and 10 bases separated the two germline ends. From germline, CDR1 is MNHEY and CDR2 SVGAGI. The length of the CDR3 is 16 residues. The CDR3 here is CASSYSGASYNSPLHF. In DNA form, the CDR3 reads TGTGCCAGCAGTTACTCAGGGGCCTCATATAATTCACCCCTCCACTTT.

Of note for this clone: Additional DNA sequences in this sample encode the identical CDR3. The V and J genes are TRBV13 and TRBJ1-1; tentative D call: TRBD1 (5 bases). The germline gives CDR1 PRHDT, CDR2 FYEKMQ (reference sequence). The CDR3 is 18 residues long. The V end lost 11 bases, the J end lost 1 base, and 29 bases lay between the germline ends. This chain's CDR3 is CAYSQGGGWFPQNTEAFF. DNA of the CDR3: TGTGCCTACAGCCAGGGAGGAGGATGGTTCCCTCAGAACACTGAAGCTTTCTTT.

CDR3 bases: TGCGCCAGCAGCTTAGAGGGATACGATGTAGGGTCCCAGTACTTC. Residues: CASSLEGYDVGSQYF. The chain carries TRBV5-1 and TRBJ2-5; D perhaps matches TRBD2 (5 bases). V lost 2 bases, J lost 9 bases, and 20 bases lay in between. CDR3 length: 15 residues. Per the germline V gene, CDR1 is SGHRS and CDR2 is YFSETQ.

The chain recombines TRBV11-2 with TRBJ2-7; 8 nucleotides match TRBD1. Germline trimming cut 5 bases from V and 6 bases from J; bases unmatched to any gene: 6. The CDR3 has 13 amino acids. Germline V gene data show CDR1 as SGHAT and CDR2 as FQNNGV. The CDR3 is CASSRTGFPEQYF. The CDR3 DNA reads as TGTGCCAGCAGCCGGACAGGGTTCCCCGAGCAGTACTTC. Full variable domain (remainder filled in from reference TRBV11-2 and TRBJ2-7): EAGVAQSPRYKIIEKRQSVAFWCNPISGHATLYWYQQILGQGPKLLIQFQNNGVVDDSQLPKDRFSAERLKGVDSTLKIQPAKLEDSAVYLCASSRTGFPEQYFGPGTRLTVT.

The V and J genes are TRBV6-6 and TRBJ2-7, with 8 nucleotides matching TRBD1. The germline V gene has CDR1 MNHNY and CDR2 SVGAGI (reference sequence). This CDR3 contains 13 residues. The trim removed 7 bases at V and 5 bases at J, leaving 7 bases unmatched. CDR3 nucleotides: TGTGCCAGCAACCCGGGACAGGACCACGAGCAGTACTTC. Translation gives CASNPGQDHEQYF.

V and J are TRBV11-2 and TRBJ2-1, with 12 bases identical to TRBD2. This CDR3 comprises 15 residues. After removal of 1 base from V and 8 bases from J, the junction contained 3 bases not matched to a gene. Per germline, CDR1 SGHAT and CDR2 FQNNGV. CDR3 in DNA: TGTGCCAGCAGCTTAGGGACTAGCGGGACATATGAGCAGTTCTTC. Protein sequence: CASSLGTSGTYEQFF.

CDR3 sequence: CASTAGQVNQPQHF. The DNA for the CDR3 is TGTGCCAGCACCGCGGGACAGGTCAATCAGCCCCAGCATTTT. V gene TRBV6-1 combines with J gene TRBJ1-5; 8 bases align to TRBD1. Germline V gene sequence: CDR1 MNHNS, CDR2 SASEGT. The CDR3 has 14 amino acids. Germline trimming cut 7 bases from V and 3 bases from J; bases unmatched to any gene: 5.

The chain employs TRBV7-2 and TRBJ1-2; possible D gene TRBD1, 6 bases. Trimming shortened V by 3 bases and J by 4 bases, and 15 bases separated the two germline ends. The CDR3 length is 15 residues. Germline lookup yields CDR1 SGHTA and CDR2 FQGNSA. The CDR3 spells CASSLNTGLGYGYTF. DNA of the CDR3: TGTGCCAGCAGCTTGAATACAGGGCTCGGCTATGGCTACACCTTC.

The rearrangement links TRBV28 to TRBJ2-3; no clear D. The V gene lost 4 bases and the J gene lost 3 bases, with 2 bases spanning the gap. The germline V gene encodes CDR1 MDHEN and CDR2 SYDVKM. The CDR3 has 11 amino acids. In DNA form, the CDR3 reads TGTGCCAGCAGTTCAACAGATACGCAGTATTTT. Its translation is CASSSTDTQYF.

DNA for the CDR3: TGTGCCGGGGGACAGGCGTACACTGAAGCTTTCTTT. Protein sequence: CAGGQAYTEAFF. The rearrangement links TRBV6-1 to TRBJ1-1; 8 bases align to TRBD1. Germline values: CDR1 MNHNS, CDR2 SASEGT. V was pared by 11 bases and J by 3 bases, with 5 bases of the junction left unmatched. The CDR3 length is 12 residues.

CDR3 region: CASSQGQGTSLNYGYTF. CDR3 nucleotides: TGCGCCAGCAGCCAGGGACAGGGGACTTCCCTTAACTATGGCTACACCTTC. The chain couples TRBV10-2 to TRBJ1-2; 10 bases agree with TRBD1. The germline CDR1 and CDR2 sequences are WSHSY and SAAADI. The CDR3 has 17 amino acids. V gave up 6 bases and J gave up 1 base; unmatched junction bases: 11.

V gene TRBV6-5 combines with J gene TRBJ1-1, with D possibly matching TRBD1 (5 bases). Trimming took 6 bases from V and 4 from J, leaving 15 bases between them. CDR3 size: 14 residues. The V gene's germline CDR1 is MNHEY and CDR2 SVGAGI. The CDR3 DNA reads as TGTGCCAGCAGGCCTAAGGGGAGGTCCACTGAAGCTTTCTTT. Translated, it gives CASRPKGRSTEAFF.

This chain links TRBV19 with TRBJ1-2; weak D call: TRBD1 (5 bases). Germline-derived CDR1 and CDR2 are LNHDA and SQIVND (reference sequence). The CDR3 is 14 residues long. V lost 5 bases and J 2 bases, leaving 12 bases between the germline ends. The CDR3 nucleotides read TGTGCCAGTAGTTTTGGGCGGGGCAACTATGGCTACACCTTC. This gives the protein CASSFGRGNYGYTF.

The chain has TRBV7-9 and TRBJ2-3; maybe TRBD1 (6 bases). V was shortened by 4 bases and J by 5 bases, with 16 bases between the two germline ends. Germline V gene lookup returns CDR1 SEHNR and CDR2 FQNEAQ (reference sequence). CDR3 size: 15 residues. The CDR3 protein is CASSWGQMIKDTQYF. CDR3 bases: TGTGCCAGCAGCTGGGGACAAATGATAAAAGATACGCAGTATTTT.

The CDR3 bases are TGTGCCAGCAAAGGAAGCGGCTACACCGGGGAGCTGTTTTTT. Translation: CASKGSGYTGELFF. The chain links TRBV28 to TRBJ2-2, with a weak D call TRBD2 (5 bases). The V end lost 7 bases, the J end lost 3 bases, and 12 bases lay between the germline ends. The CDR3 is 14 amino acids. CDR1 is MDHEN and CDR2 is SYDVKM in the germline V gene. The full variable domain, in which reference TRBV28 and TRBJ2-2 provide the parts outside the CDR3, is DVKVTQSSRYLVKRTGEKVFLECVQDMDHENMFWYRQDPGLGLRLIYFSYDVKMKEKGDIPEGYSVSREKKERFSLILESASTNQTSMYLCASKGSGYTGELFFGEGSRLTVL.

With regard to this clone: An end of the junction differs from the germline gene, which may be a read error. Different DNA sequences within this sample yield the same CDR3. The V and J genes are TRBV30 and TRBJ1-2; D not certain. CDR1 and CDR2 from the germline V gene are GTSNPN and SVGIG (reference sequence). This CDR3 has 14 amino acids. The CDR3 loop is CAWNVPGDRNGYTF. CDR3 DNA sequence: TGTGCCTGGAACGTCCCGGGTGATAGAAATGGCTATACCTTC.

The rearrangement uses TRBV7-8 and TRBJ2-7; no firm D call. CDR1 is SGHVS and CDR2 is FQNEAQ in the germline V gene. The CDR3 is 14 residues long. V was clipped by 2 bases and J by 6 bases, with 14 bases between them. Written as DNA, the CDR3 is TGTGCCAGCAGCTTAATGGCTAATGCGGCCGAGCAGTACTTC. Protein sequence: CASSLMANAAEQYF.

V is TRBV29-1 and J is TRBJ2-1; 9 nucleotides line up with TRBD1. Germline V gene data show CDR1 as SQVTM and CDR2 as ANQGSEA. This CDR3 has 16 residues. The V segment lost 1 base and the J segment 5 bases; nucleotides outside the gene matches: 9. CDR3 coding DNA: TGCAGCGTTGAAGGGGGGGACAGGGTCACAAACAATGAGCAGTTCTTC. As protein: CSVEGGDRVTNNEQFF.

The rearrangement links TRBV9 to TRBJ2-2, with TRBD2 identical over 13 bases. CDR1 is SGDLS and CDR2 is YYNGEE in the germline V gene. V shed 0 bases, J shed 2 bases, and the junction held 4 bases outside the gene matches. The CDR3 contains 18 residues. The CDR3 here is CASSVVGLAGDNTGELFF. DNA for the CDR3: TGTGCCAGCAGCGTAGTAGGACTAGCGGGGGACAACACCGGGGAGCTGTTTTTT.